Given below is one TCR beta chain in context. Its cognate antigen is unknown. Repertoires were generated with immunoSEQ multiplex PCR, while TCRdb's copy carries only in-frame clones and drops some. The sample yields around 84,000 clones, 80% to 90% seen once. The sample originates from a study of a mutant IDH1 vaccine in newly diagnosed glioma. Noted time point: week 47, end of study. In every dose of vaccine, 300 ug of mutant IDH1 20-mer peptide was given alongside topical imiquimod. This CDR3 contains 14 residues. Per germline, CDR1 SGHDN and CDR2 FVKESK. V gave up 0 bases and J gave up 3 bases, with 5 bases separating them.

The V gene is TRBV14, the J gene TRBJ2-2; D is ambiguous. The source is a man between 40 and 49 years old with glioma. The sample was PBMCs, taken from a glioma patient whose treatment included an IDH1 peptide vaccine. CDR3: CASSQDWDTGELFF. The CDR3 DNA follows: TGTGCCAGCAGCCAAGACTGGGACACCGGGGAGCTGTTTTTT.